The 21 T cell receptor beta chains given below trace back to one sample, sequenced in a study of STAT5B mutations in CD4+ large granular lymphocyte leukemia. Profiled with immunoSEQ multiplex PCR; TCRdb holds only in-frame clones, not every one. The table lists approximately 32,000 clones, about 70% of them singletons. The sample comprised CD4+ T cells from blood buffy coats. The source is a human donor in good health.

Only one count was recorded for this clone. V is TRBV4-3 and J is TRBJ1-6, with TRBD1 matching over 10 bases. Germline lookup yields CDR1 LGHNA and CDR2 YSLEER. Trimming cost V 1 base and J 8 bases; bases outside gene matches: 8. The CDR3 extends over 17 amino acids. CDR3 nucleotides: TGCGCCAGCAGCCAAGCCCTCTTGACAGGGGGCCATTCACCCCTCCACTTT. It yields the protein CASSQALLTGGHSPLHF.

This clone appeared a few times. This rearrangement joins TRBV18 to TRBJ1-1; D may be TRBD1 (5 bases). CDR3 size: 16 residues. CDR1 and CDR2 (germline): KGHSH, LQKENI. The ends were cut back, 1 base at V and 4 bases at J, with 16 bases in the middle. The CDR3 reads CASSPRDHSGGTEAFF. The CDR3 DNA sequence: TGTGCCAGCTCACCACGGGATCACAGTGGGGGCACTGAAGCTTTCTTT.

This chain links TRBV7-2 with TRBJ2-1; D uncertain. Germline V gene lookup returns CDR1 SGHTA and CDR2 FQGNSA. The CDR3 has 14 amino acids. The V gene lost 1 base and the J gene lost 5 bases, with 9 bases spanning the gap. The CDR3 DNA reads as TGTGCCAGCAGCTTAGAGATAACAAACAATGAGCAGTTCTTC. It translates to CASSLEITNNEQFF.

J is TRBJ1-4 and V is TRBV19, with D possibly TRBD1 on 5 matching bases. The length of the CDR3 is 13 residues. Germline CDR1 and CDR2: LNHDA and SQIVND (reference sequence). V lost 8 bases to trimming and J lost 1 base, with 8 bases between them. The CDR3 is CASGQLTNEKLFF. In DNA, the CDR3 is TGTGCCAGTGGACAACTAACTAATGAAAAACTGTTTTTT.

The chain couples TRBV27 to TRBJ1-5; D not resolved. CDR1 is MNHEY, CDR2 SMNVEV, per germline (reference sequence). V dropped 2 bases and J dropped 4 bases, with 6 bases sitting between them. The CDR3 length is 13 residues. The CDR3 spells CASSLDPNQPQHF. DNA for the CDR3: TGTGCCAGCAGTTTAGATCCTAATCAGCCCCAGCATTTT.

The V and J genes are TRBV7-2 and TRBJ1-4, with TRBD1 as a possible D gene (6 bases). CDR3 size: 16 residues. The V gene's germline CDR1 is SGHTA and CDR2 FQGNSA. Trimming shortened V by 2 bases and J by 7 bases, and 17 bases separated the two germline ends. The CDR3 spells CASSLMGGQGGEKLFF. The DNA of the CDR3 is TGTGCCAGCAGCTTAATGGGGGGGCAGGGAGGTGAAAAACTGTTTTTT.

This sequence joins TRBV18 and TRBJ1-2; D is perhaps TRBD1 (6 bases). The CDR3 has 13 amino acids. Germline CDR1 is KGHSH and CDR2 is LQKENI. V lost 1 base and J 7 bases, leaving 10 bases between the germline ends. The CDR3 region has the DNA TGTGCCAGCTCACCACAGGGGGAGCTTGGCTACACCTTC. Protein: CASSPQGELGYTF.

This chain connects TRBV7-9 to TRBJ2-5; D is unresolved. The V end lost 1 base, the J end lost 5 bases, and 11 bases lay between the germline ends. The germline V gene has CDR1 SEHNR and CDR2 FQNEAQ (reference sequence). This CDR3 region has 14 residues. The CDR3 protein is CASSLGRTLETQYF. For the CDR3, the DNA is TGTGCCAGCAGCTTAGGACGAACATTGGAGACCCAGTACTTC.

V and J are TRBV6-5 and TRBJ1-1, with TRBD1 identical over 7 bases. CDR1 and CDR2 from the germline V gene are MNHEY and SVGAGI. J lost 2 bases, V lost 2 bases, and 8 bases had no gene match. CDR3 length: 16 residues. The CDR3 spells CASSYGPGQQNTEAFF. In DNA, the CDR3 is TGTGCCAGCAGTTACGGACCGGGACAGCAAAACACTGAAGCTTTCTTT.

V and J are TRBV6-1 and TRBJ2-1, with no clear D. This CDR3 is built from 14 residues. The V end lost 0 bases, the J end lost 4 bases, and 7 bases lay between the germline ends. The germline gives CDR1 MNHNS, CDR2 SASEGT. The CDR3 sequence: CASSEASLYNEQFF. CDR3 bases: TGTGCCAGCAGTGAAGCGTCGCTGTACAATGAGCAGTTCTTC.

This clone was found a few times. The rearrangement links TRBV6-5 to TRBJ2-1; D is possibly TRBD1 (5 bases). This CDR3 has 11 amino acids. V was shortened by 4 bases and J by 9 bases, with 7 bases between the two germline ends. Germline V gene lookup returns CDR1 MNHEY and CDR2 SVGAGI. CDR3 sequence: CASSSRVEQFF. The CDR3 DNA follows: TGTGCCAGCAGTTCCAGGGTTGAGCAGTTCTTC.

The chain uses TRBV5-1 and TRBJ2-7; TRBD1 matches at 7 bases. Trimming took 2 bases from V and 0 from J; bases not matched to a gene: 11. The length of the CDR3 is 17 residues. Germline V gives CDR1 SGHRS, CDR2 YFSETQ. As DNA, the CDR3 is TGCGCCAGCAGCTTTACGTGGGCCAGGGGGAACTCCTACGAGCAGTACTTC. This gives the protein CASSFTWARGNSYEQYF.

V is TRBV9 and J is TRBJ2-5; 8 nucleotides match TRBD2. CDR3 length: 20 residues. Germline trimming cut 4 bases from V and 4 bases from J; bases unmatched to any gene: 24. From germline, CDR1 is SGDLS and CDR2 YYNGEE. The CDR3 DNA reads as TGTGCCAGCAGCCTCCGAAAGTGCGGGGGGTACCAGGACAAGGTAGAGACCCAGTACTTC. Its translation: CASSLRKCGGYQDKVETQYF.

The chain links TRBV19 to TRBJ2-7; 11 bases agree with TRBD1. This CDR3 spans 14 amino acids. Trimming at V came to 6 bases and at J to 3 bases, leaving 4 bases not matched to a gene. The V gene's germline CDR1 is LNHDA and CDR2 SQIVND (reference sequence). CDR3 coding DNA: TGTGCCAGTAGCTCCGGGACAGGGGGCTACGAGCAGTACTTC. It translates to CASSSGTGGYEQYF.

The chain links TRBV4-3 to TRBJ2-1, with D perhaps matching TRBD2 (6 bases). Germline V lookup: CDR1 LGHNA, CDR2 YSLEER. The CDR3 covers 14 residues. Trimming cost V 4 bases and J 5 bases, with 12 bases left between them. CDR3 region: CASSPGARNNEQFF. CDR3 nucleotides: TGCGCCAGCAGCCCGGGAGCCCGGAACAATGAGCAGTTCTTC.

The chain combines TRBV7-2 with TRBJ1-1, with 8 bases lining up with TRBD1. The ends lost 1 base at V and 9 bases at J; junction bases unmatched: 4. CDR1 SGHTA and CDR2 FQGNSA come from the germline V gene. The CDR3 is 13 residues long. The CDR3 DNA reads TGTGCCAGCAGCTTAGACAGGGGGGGGAAAGCTTTCTTT. It yields the protein CASSLDRGGKAFF.

The V and J genes are TRBV7-2 and TRBJ1-1; TRBD1 matches 7 bases. The germline CDR1 and CDR2 sequences are SGHTA and FQGNSA. With V trimmed by 0 bases and J by 2 bases, 3 bases remained unmatched. CDR3 size: 15 residues. The CDR3 spells CASSLAGGGNTEAFF. CDR3 nucleotides: TGTGCCAGCAGCTTAGCAGGGGGCGGAAACACTGAAGCTTTCTTT.

V is TRBV10-1 and J is TRBJ2-7; 11 positions match TRBD2. CDR1 WNHNN and CDR2 SYGVQD come from the germline V gene (reference sequence). V lost 6 bases, J lost 4 bases, and 2 bases stayed unmatched. CDR3 length: 13 amino acids. DNA for the CDR3: TGCGCCAGCAGGGCTAGCGGGGGGTACGAGCAGTACTTC. As protein: CASRASGGYEQYF.

The chain has TRBV6-5 and TRBJ1-6, with 9 bases matching TRBD1. In germline, CDR1 is MNHEY, CDR2 SVGAGI. J gave up 7 bases and V 6 bases, and 7 bases lay outside the gene matches. This CDR3 comprises 15 residues. The CDR3 DNA follows: TGTGCCAGCAGACTCGGGACAGGGCTAAATTCACCCCTCCACTTT. Residues: CASRLGTGLNSPLHF.

This chain uses TRBV5-1 with TRBJ2-3, with D possibly matching TRBD1 (5 bases). The CDR3 has 14 residues. CDR1 and CDR2 from the germline V gene are SGHRS and YFSETQ. With 4 bases removed from V and 0 bases from J, the gap between germline ends came to 9 bases. CDR3 residues: CASSPQGSTDTQYF. In DNA, the CDR3 is TGCGCCAGCAGCCCCCAGGGAAGCACAGATACGCAGTATTTT.

This rearrangement joins TRBV15 to TRBJ2-3; 10 positions match TRBD2. CDR3 length equals 16 residues. With V trimmed by 5 bases and J by 4 bases, 9 bases remained unmatched. Germline V gene data show CDR1 as LNHNV and CDR2 as YYDKDF (reference sequence). CDR3 sequence (DNA): TGTGCCACCAGCGGGATAAGCGGGGGGGCATCAGATACGCAGTATTTT. Protein product: CATSGISGGASDTQYF.